The 29 T cell receptor beta chains listed next were all sequenced from one sample in a study of shared clonotypes between healthy human individuals (TCRdb year 2020). Receptor amplification or capture employed the immunoSEQ multiplex PCR assay. TCRdb provides this immuneACCESS table in a form limited to in-frame rearrangements. Some clones are lacking; in checked studies, under half of them reflect an unresolved V gene, and why the rest are absent is not known. This sample has about 600,000 clones in its table, and approximately 97% of those were observed once. Jointly, the top ten make up approximately 0.057% of the sample. The specimen sequenced was naive CD4+ T cells sorted from blood. What this sample's cell subset or site label stands for: CD45RA+ positively selected. The receptors come from a woman under 40 in good health.

The chain combines TRBV11-2 with TRBJ1-4; perhaps TRBD1 as D (6 bases). The germline V gene has CDR1 SGHAT and CDR2 FQNNGV. This CDR3 contains 12 residues. V lost 1 base to trimming and J lost 14 bases, with 11 bases between them. The CDR3: CASSLVSGDLFF. The CDR3 DNA sequence: TGTGCCAGCAGCTTAGTTTCAGGGGATCTGTTTTTT.

The V gene is TRBV5-1, the J gene TRBJ1-3; D perhaps matches TRBD1 (6 bases). The V gene's germline CDR1 is SGHRS and CDR2 YFSETQ. This CDR3 spans 14 amino acids. The germline V and J ends were trimmed by 5 bases and 3 bases, with 12 bases remaining between them. DNA for the CDR3: TGCGCCAGCAGTACGGGGGCGGGTGGAAACACCATATATTTT. Amino acids: CASSTGAGGNTIYF.

The chain employs TRBV19 and TRBJ2-7; possible D gene TRBD2, 5 bases. The germline V and J ends were trimmed by 1 base and 6 bases, with 10 bases remaining between them. The CDR3 spans 13 residues. CDR1 and CDR2 from the germline V gene are LNHDA and SQIVND (reference sequence). CDR3 in amino acids: CASSIGLAGEQYF. CDR3 DNA sequence: TGTGCCAGTAGTATAGGTCTCGCGGGCGAGCAGTACTTC.

The rearrangement links TRBV2 to TRBJ2-3; perhaps TRBD1 as D (5 bases). This CDR3 has 13 amino acids. CDR1 and CDR2 from the germline V gene are SNHLY and FYNNEI. The germline V and J ends were trimmed by 6 bases and 0 bases, with 7 bases remaining between them. CDR3 sequence: CASRQGSTDTQYF. The CDR3 DNA sequence: TGTGCCAGCAGGCAGGGTAGCACAGATACGCAGTATTTT.

The chain links TRBV5-1 to TRBJ2-3; 10 bases are shared with TRBD2. Germline V gives CDR1 SGHRS, CDR2 YFSETQ. V lost 1 base, J lost 1 base, and 3 bases stayed unmatched. The CDR3 covers 16 residues. The CDR3 loop reads CASSLTGTSGTDTQYF. The CDR3 DNA reads as TGCGCCAGCAGCTTGACCGGGACTAGCGGCACAGATACGCAGTATTTT.

V usage is TRBV6-1 and J usage is TRBJ2-5; tentatively, D is TRBD2 (6 bases). The ends were cut back, 7 bases at V and 5 bases at J, with 14 bases in the middle. Germline V gene data show CDR1 as MNHNS and CDR2 as SASEGT. The CDR3 extends over 13 amino acids. The CDR3 sequence: CASTFTGGETQYF. CDR3 nucleotides: TGTGCCAGCACTTTCACCGGAGGGGAGACCCAGTACTTC.

The rearrangement uses TRBV28 and TRBJ2-7, with TRBD1 matching 7 bases. CDR1 MDHEN and CDR2 SYDVKM come from the germline V gene. This CDR3 has 15 amino acids. After removal of 6 bases from V and 7 bases from J, the junction contained 15 bases not matched to a gene. In DNA, the CDR3 is TGTGCCAGCAGACTTCAGGGGGAGTACTCGTGGGAGCAGTACTTC. As protein: CASRLQGEYSWEQYF. The full variable domain, with the rest looked up from reference TRBV28 and TRBJ2-7, is DVKVTQSSRYLVKRTGEKVFLECVQDMDHENMFWYRQDPGLGLRLIYFSYDVKMKEKGDIPEGYSVSREKKERFSLILESASTNQTSMYLCASRLQGEYSWEQYFGPGTRLTVT.

This clone was detected once. V usage is TRBV11-2 and J usage is TRBJ2-5; 7 nucleotides align to TRBD1. The CDR3 has 13 amino acids. Germline V gene data show CDR1 as SGHAT and CDR2 as FQNNGV. The trim removed 8 bases at V and 5 bases at J, leaving 8 bases unmatched. Here the CDR3 reads CASQRDSRETQYF. As DNA, the CDR3 is TGTGCCAGCCAACGGGACAGCCGGGAGACCCAGTACTTC.

The rearrangement links TRBV28 to TRBJ1-6; 7 bases are a match to TRBD1. The CDR3 contains 16 residues. Unmatched junction bases numbered 4, after V lost 1 base and J lost 4 bases. Germline V CDR1 and CDR2: MDHEN, SYDVKM. The CDR3 nucleotides read TGTGCCAGCAGTTTATTCGCGGGACAGTATAATTCACCCCTCCACTTT. Its translation: CASSLFAGQYNSPLHF. The variable domain in full, with the rest retrieved from reference TRBV28 and TRBJ1-6, is DVKVTQSSRYLVKRTGEKVFLECVQDMDHENMFWYRQDPGLGLRLIYFSYDVKMKEKGDIPEGYSVSREKKERFSLILESASTNQTSMYLCASSLFAGQYNSPLHFGNGTRLTVT.

The chain links TRBV25-1 to TRBJ2-3, with 7 bases aligning to TRBD1. The trim removed 8 bases at V and 1 base at J, leaving 0 bases unmatched. Germline-derived CDR1 and CDR2 are MGHDK and SYGVNS. The CDR3 covers 12 residues. As DNA, the CDR3 is TGTGCCAGCGGGACAGGCACAGATACGCAGTATTTT. It yields the protein CASGTGTDTQYF.

V gene TRBV6-6 combines with J gene TRBJ2-7; D is unresolved. The V end lost 4 bases, the J end lost 2 bases, and 12 bases lay between the germline ends. The CDR3 runs 14 residues. Germline CDR1 reads MNHNY; CDR2 reads SVGAGI (reference sequence). CDR3 coding DNA: TGTGCCAGCAGTTTAAAAAACAGTGCCTACGAGCAGTACTTC. Translating gives CASSLKNSAYEQYF.

CDR3 sequence reads: CASTHLSGPLDTQYF. In DNA, the CDR3 is TGTGCCAGCACCCATCTTAGCGGGCCCCTGGATACGCAGTATTTT. This chain joins TRBV27 and TRBJ2-3, with 7 bases that match TRBD2. The germline CDR1 and CDR2 sequences are MNHEY and SMNVEV (reference sequence). CDR3 size: 15 residues. The trim removed 7 bases at V and 6 bases at J, leaving 13 bases unmatched.

V gene TRBV18 combines with J gene TRBJ2-3, with 10 bases that match TRBD2. J lost 2 bases, V lost 6 bases, and 5 bases had no gene match. The CDR3 is 15 amino acids. Germline V gene sequence: CDR1 KGHSH, CDR2 LQKENI. CDR3 protein: CASSSGTSATDTQYF. As DNA, the CDR3 is TGTGCCAGCTCTTCCGGGACTAGCGCCACAGATACGCAGTATTTT.

V gene TRBV5-1 combines with J gene TRBJ2-7; TRBD1 might be the D (5 bases). V lost 0 bases and J lost 4, with 17 bases in between. The CDR3 contains 16 residues. Germline V gene sequence: CDR1 SGHRS, CDR2 YFSETQ. CDR3 coding DNA: TGCGCCAGCAGCTTGGGCCAGGGTGGCCTCGGGTACGAGCAGTACTTC. It translates to CASSLGQGGLGYEQYF. The complete variable domain, with remaining parts taken from reference TRBV5-1 and TRBJ2-7, reads KAGVTQTPRYLIKTRGQQVTLSCSPISGHRSVSWYQQTPGQGLQFLFEYFSETQRNKGNFPGRFSGRQFSNSRSEMNVSTLELGDSALYLCASSLGQGGLGYEQYFGPGTRLTVT.

The chain carries TRBV6-5 and TRBJ2-4, with D unresolved. Trimming left V 0 bases short and J 0 bases short, with 9 bases between. The CDR3 contains 16 residues. Germline assignment: CDR1 MNHEY and CDR2 SVGAGI. CDR3 sequence (DNA): TGTGCCAGCAGTTACTCGTATGCCCTAGCCAAAAACATTCAGTACTTC. It encodes CASSYSYALAKNIQYF.

This rearrangement joins TRBV27 to TRBJ2-1, with 11 bases that match TRBD2. Trimming took 3 bases from V and 5 from J; bases not matched to a gene: 15. Germline V gene sequence: CDR1 MNHEY, CDR2 SMNVEV (reference sequence). This CDR3 region has 19 residues. CDR3: CASSFVAGGPKGANNEQFF. The CDR3 DNA reads as TGTGCCAGCAGTTTCGTAGCGGGAGGGCCCAAGGGCGCTAACAATGAGCAGTTCTTC.

This chain connects TRBV13 to TRBJ2-3; 10 nucleotides agree with TRBD2. The CDR3 runs to 15 residues. With 5 bases clipped from V and 2 bases from J, the junction kept 4 bases outside the gene matches. The germline V gene encodes CDR1 PRHDT and CDR2 FYEKMQ (reference sequence). This chain's CDR3 is CASSPSGRVTDTQYF. The DNA of the CDR3 is TGTGCCAGCAGCCCTAGCGGGAGAGTCACAGATACGCAGTATTTT. The complete variable domain, with remaining parts taken from reference TRBV13 and TRBJ2-3, reads AAGVIQSPRHLIKEKRETATLKCYPIPRHDTVYWYQQGPGQDPQFLISFYEKMQSDKGSIPDRFSAQQFSDYHSELNMSSLELGDSALYFCASSPSGRVTDTQYFGPGTRLTVL.

J is TRBJ2-7 and V is TRBV4-1, with D unresolved. This CDR3 comprises 15 residues. V dropped 2 bases and J dropped 0 bases, with 11 bases sitting between them. Germline lookup yields CDR1 MGHRA and CDR2 YSYEKL. The CDR3 DNA reads TGCGCCAGCAGCCAACCGACTGGCAGCTCCTACGAGCAGTACTTC. This encodes CASSQPTGSSYEQYF.

The chain employs TRBV19 and TRBJ1-5; TRBD1 aligns across 7 bases. CDR1 is LNHDA and CDR2 is SQIVND in the germline V gene (reference sequence). This CDR3 contains 17 residues. The trim removed 8 bases at V and 4 bases at J, leaving 17 bases unmatched. The CDR3 loop reads CASSPSLGAGGNQPQHF. The CDR3 coding sequence is TGTGCCAGTTCTCCTAGCCTTGGGGCAGGGGGAAATCAGCCCCAGCATTTT.

This clone is a singleton in its sample. The V and J genes are TRBV27 and TRBJ1-1, with TRBD1 matching 8 bases. This CDR3 region has 13 residues. Germline loops: CDR1 MNHEY, CDR2 SMNVEV (reference sequence). With V trimmed by 6 bases and J by 7 bases, 7 bases remained unmatched. CDR3 region: CASRSGQAIEAFF. The CDR3 nucleotides are TGTGCCAGCAGGTCGGGACAGGCAATTGAAGCTTTCTTT.

V usage is TRBV30 and J usage is TRBJ2-1; no clear D. Germline-derived CDR1 and CDR2 are GTSNPN and SVGIG (reference sequence). The CDR3 extends over 11 amino acids. V was shortened by 7 bases and J by 2 bases, with 6 bases between the two germline ends. The CDR3 nucleotides are TGTGCCTTCGCACCCTACAATGAGCAGTTCTTC. This encodes CAFAPYNEQFF. The full variable domain, in which reference TRBV30 and TRBJ2-1 provide the parts outside the CDR3, is SQTIHQWPATLVQPVGSPLSLECTVEGTSNPNLYWYRQAAGRGLQLLFYSVGIGQISSEVPQNLSASRPQDRQFILSSKKLLLSDSGFYLCAFAPYNEQFFGPGTRLTVL.

V is TRBV6-1 and J is TRBJ1-5; a weak D match, TRBD1 (5 bases). The germline V and J ends were trimmed by 7 bases and 4 bases, with 17 bases remaining between them. This CDR3 has 15 residues. Germline V CDR1 and CDR2: MNHNS, SASEGT. The CDR3 loop reads CASMRQTGKNQPQHF. In DNA form, the CDR3 reads TGTGCCAGCATGAGACAGACGGGTAAGAATCAGCCCCAGCATTTT.

The chain carries TRBV7-9 and TRBJ1-1; TRBD1 is a possible D gene (5 bases). CDR1 is SEHNR and CDR2 is FQNEAQ in the germline V gene (reference sequence). Trimming stripped 5 bases from V and 0 bases from J, with 10 bases between. The CDR3 totals 14 residues. CDR3 loop: CASSPRGMNTEAFF. The CDR3 DNA is TGTGCCAGCAGCCCCCGGGGGATGAACACTGAAGCTTTCTTT. The full variable domain, completed using reference TRBV7-9 and TRBJ1-1, is DTGVSQNPRHKITKRGQNVTFRCDPISEHNRLYWYRQTLGQGPEFLTYFQNEAQLEKSRLLSDRFSAERPKGSFSTLEIQRTEQGDSAMYLCASSPRGMNTEAFFGQGTRLTVV.

The chain uses TRBV2 and TRBJ2-7; no clear D. Germline V gene data show CDR1 as SNHLY and CDR2 as FYNNEI. This CDR3 comprises 14 residues. Trimming cost V 4 bases and J 3 bases, with 13 bases left between them. The CDR3, as DNA: TGTGCCAGCAGTGTACGGACGGAAAGCTACGAGCAGTACTTC. This gives the protein CASSVRTESYEQYF.

V usage is TRBV28 and J usage is TRBJ2-4, with D tentatively TRBD2 (5 bases). V lost 5 bases to trimming and J lost 0 bases, with 11 bases between them. This CDR3 spans 15 amino acids. The germline V gene has CDR1 MDHEN and CDR2 SYDVKM. The CDR3 sequence is CASSTGFLAKNIQYF. In DNA form, the CDR3 reads TGTGCCAGCAGTACGGGGTTCTTAGCCAAAAACATTCAGTACTTC.

Notes on this clone: This sample includes further DNA sequences coding for the same CDR3. This chain uses TRBV7-9 with TRBJ2-3; 7 bases fit TRBD1. The J segment lost 1 base and the V segment lost 5 bases, leaving 3 bases of the junction unmatched. The CDR3 extends over 14 amino acids. Germline V gives CDR1 SEHNR, CDR2 FQNEAQ (reference sequence). The chain's CDR3 is CASSLDRGTDTQYF. In DNA form, the CDR3 reads TGTGCCAGCAGCCTAGACAGGGGCACAGATACGCAGTATTTT.

The V gene is TRBV27, the J gene TRBJ2-3, with TRBD2 matching 11 bases. The CDR3 has 17 residues. V shed 5 bases and J 5 bases; nucleotides not matched to a gene: 12. Germline CDR1 is MNHEY and CDR2 is SMNVEV (reference sequence). The CDR3 spells CASSRKALAGVGDTQYF. CDR3 sequence (DNA): TGTGCCAGCAGTAGAAAGGCACTAGCGGGAGTTGGAGATACGCAGTATTTT.

This chain's CDR3 is CASSLSGGLVEKIANTGELFF. The CDR3 nucleotides read TGCGCCAGCAGCTTAAGCGGGGGACTAGTCGAAAAGATCGCGAACACCGGGGAGCTGTTTTTT. This chain joins TRBV5-1 and TRBJ2-2; 8 bases map to TRBD2. Germline CDR1 SGHRS, CDR2 YFSETQ. This CDR3 has 21 residues. Germline trimming cut 2 bases from V and 0 bases from J; bases unmatched to any gene: 18.

This clone appeared once. The chain uses TRBV28 and TRBJ1-2; D is possibly TRBD1 (6 bases). Germline values: CDR1 MDHEN, CDR2 SYDVKM. V lost 3 bases, J lost 8 bases, and 19 bases lay in between. The CDR3 is made up of 15 amino acids. The CDR3 spells CASSFRGTGSLGYTF. In nucleotides, the CDR3 is TGTGCCAGCAGTTTTAGAGGAACAGGGTCTTTGGGCTACACCTTC.